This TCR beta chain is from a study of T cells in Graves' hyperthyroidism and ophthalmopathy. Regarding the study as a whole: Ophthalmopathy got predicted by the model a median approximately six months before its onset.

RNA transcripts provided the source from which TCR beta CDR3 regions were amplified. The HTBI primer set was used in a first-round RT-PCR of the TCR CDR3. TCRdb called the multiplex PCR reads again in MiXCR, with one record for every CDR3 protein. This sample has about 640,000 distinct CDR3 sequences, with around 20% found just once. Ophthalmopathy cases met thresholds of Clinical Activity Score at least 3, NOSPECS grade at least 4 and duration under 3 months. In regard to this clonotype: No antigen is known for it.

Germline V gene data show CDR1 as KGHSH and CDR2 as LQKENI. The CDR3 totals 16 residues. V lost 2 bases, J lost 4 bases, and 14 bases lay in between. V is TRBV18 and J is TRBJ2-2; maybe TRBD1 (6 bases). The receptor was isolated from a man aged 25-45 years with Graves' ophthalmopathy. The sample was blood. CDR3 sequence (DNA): TGTGCCAGCTCACCAAGGGGGTCAGGCGCCACCGGGGAGCTGTTTTTT. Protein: CASSPRGSGATGELFF.